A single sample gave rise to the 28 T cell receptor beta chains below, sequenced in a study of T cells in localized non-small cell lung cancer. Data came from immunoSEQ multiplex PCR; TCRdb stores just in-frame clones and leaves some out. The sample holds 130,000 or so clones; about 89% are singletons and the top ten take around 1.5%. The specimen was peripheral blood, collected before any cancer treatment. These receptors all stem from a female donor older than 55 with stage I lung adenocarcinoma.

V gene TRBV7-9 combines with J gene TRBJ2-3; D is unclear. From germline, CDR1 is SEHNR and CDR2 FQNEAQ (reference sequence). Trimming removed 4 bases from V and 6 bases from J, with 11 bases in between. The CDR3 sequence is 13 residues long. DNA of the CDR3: TGTGCCAGCAGCTCCTTGGTATCTGATACGCAGTATTTT. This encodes CASSSLVSDTQYF. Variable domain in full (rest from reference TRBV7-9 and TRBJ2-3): DTGVSQNPRHKITKRGQNVTFRCDPISEHNRLYWYRQTLGQGPEFLTYFQNEAQLEKSRLLSDRFSAERPKGSFSTLEIQRTEQGDSAMYLCASSSLVSDTQYFGPGTRLTVL.

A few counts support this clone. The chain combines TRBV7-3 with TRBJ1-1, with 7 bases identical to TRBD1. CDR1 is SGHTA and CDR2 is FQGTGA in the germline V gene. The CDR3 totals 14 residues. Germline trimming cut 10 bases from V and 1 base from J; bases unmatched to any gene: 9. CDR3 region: CANRGPVGNTEAFF. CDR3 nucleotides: TGTGCCAACAGGGGTCCCGTGGGGAACACTGAAGCTTTCTTT. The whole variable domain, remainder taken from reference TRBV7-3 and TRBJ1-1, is GAGVSQTPSNKVTEKGKYVELRCDPISGHTALYWYRQSLGQGPEFLIYFQGTGAADDSGLPNDRFFAVRPEGSVSTLKIQRTERGDSAVYLCANRGPVGNTEAFFGQGTRLTVV.

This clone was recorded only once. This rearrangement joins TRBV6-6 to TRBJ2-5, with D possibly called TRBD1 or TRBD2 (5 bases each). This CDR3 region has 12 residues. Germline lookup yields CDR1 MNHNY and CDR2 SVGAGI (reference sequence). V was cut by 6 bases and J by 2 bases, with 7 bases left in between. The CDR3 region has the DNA TGTGCCAGCAGGGGGGTGCAAGAGACCCAGTACTTC. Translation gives CASRGVQETQYF.

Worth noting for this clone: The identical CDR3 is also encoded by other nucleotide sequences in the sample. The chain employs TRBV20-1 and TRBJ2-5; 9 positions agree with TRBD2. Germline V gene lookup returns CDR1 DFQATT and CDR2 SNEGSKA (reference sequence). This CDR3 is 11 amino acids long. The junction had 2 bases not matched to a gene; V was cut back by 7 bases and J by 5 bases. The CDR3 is CSEAGGETQYF. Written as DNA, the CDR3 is TGCAGTGAAGCGGGAGGCGAGACCCAGTACTTC.

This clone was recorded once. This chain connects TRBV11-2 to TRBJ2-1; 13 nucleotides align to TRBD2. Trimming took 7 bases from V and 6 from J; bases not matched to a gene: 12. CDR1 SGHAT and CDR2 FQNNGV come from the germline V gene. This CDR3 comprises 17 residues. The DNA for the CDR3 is TGTGCCAGCATCGGGACTAGCGGGATTGGTACTTTCAATGAGCAGTTCTTC. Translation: CASIGTSGIGTFNEQFF.

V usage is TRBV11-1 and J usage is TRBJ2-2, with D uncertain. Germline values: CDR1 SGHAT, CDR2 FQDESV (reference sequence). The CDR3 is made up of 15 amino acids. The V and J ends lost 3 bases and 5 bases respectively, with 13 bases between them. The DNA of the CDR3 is TGTGCCAGCAGCTTCGAGGTATCCAGAACCGGGGAGCTGTTTTTT. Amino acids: CASSFEVSRTGELFF.

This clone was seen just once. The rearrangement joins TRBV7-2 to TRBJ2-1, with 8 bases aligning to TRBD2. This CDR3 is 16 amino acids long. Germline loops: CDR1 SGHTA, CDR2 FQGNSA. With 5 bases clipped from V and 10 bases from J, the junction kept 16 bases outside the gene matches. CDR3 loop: CASSPQVSGRLGEQFF. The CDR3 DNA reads TGTGCCAGCAGCCCTCAGGTGAGCGGGAGATTAGGAGAGCAGTTCTTC.

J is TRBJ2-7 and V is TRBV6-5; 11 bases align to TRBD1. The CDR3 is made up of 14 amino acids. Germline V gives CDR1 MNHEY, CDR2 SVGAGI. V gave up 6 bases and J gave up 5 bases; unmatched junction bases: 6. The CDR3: CASRSGTGGNEQYF. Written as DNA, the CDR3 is TGTGCCAGCAGGAGCGGGACAGGGGGGAACGAGCAGTACTTC.

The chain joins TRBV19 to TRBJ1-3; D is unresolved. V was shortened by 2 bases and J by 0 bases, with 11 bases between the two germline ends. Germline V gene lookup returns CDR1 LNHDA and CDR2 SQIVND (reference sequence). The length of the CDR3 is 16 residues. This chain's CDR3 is CASSIKAVASGNTIYF. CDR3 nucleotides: TGTGCCAGTAGTATAAAGGCAGTAGCCTCTGGAAACACCATATATTTT.

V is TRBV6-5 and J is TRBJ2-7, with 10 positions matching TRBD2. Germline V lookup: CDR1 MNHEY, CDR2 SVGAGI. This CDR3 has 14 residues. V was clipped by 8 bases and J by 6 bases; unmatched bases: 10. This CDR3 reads CASLTSSGRGEQYF. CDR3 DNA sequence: TGTGCCAGCCTCACCTCAAGCGGGAGGGGCGAGCAGTACTTC.

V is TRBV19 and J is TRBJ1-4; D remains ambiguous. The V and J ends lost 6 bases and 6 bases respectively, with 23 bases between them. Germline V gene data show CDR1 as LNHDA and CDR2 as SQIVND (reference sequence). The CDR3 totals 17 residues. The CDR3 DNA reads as TGTGCCAGTAGGGAGGTTAGGACGGCCACGCTCGATGAAAAACTGTTTTTT. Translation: CASREVRTATLDEKLFF.

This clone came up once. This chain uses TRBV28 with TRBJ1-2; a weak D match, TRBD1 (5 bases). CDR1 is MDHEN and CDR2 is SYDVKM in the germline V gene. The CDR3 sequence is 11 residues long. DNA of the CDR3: TGTTCCGTAGGGGACGTCGGGAGGTACACCTTC. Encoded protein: CSVGDVGRYTF.

The CDR3 loop reads CASSFTVPGFSGNTIYF. The CDR3 nucleotides are TGTGCCAGCAGTTTTACGGTGCCGGGGTTCTCTGGAAACACCATATATTTT. The J gene is TRBJ1-3, the V gene TRBV28; D remains ambiguous. The CDR3 contains 17 residues. Trimming pared 3 bases from V and 0 bases from J, leaving 15 bases between. Per the germline V gene, CDR1 is MDHEN and CDR2 is SYDVKM.

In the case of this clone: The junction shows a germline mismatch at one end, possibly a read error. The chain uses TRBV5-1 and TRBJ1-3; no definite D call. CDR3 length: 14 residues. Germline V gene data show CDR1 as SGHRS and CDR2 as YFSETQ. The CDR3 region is CASRLAIPGNTIYF. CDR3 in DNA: TGCGCCAGCAGATTGGCAATTCCGGGAAACACCATATATTTT.

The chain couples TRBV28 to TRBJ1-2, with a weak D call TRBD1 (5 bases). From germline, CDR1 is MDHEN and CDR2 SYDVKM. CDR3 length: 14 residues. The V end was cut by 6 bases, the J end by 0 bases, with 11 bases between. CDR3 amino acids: CASRRDGPNYGYTF. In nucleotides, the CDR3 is TGTGCCAGCAGACGGGACGGACCTAACTATGGCTACACCTTC.

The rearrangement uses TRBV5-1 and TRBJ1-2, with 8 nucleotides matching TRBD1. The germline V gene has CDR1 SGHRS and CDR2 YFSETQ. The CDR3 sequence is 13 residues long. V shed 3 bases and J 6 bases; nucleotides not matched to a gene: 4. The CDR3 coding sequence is TGCGCCAGCAGCTGGTCAGGGGGCGATGGCTACACCTTC. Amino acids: CASSWSGGDGYTF.

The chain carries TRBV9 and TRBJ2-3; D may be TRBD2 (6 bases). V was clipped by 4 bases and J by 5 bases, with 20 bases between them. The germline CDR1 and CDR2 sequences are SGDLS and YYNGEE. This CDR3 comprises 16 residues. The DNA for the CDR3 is TGTGCCAGCAGCCCGAGGGAGGAGGGCCATAGAGATACGCAGTATTTT. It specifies CASSPREEGHRDTQYF.

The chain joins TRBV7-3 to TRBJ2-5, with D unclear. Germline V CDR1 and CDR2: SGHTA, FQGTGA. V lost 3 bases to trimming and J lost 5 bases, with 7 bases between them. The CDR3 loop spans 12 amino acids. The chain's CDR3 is CASSFPGETQYF. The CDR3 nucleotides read TGTGCCAGCAGCTTTCCTGGGGAGACCCAGTACTTC.

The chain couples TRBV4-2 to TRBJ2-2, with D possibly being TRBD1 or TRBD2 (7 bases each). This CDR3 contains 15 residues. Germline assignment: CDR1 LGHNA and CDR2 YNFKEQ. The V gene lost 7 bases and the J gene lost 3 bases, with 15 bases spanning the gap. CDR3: CASNPQGGYTGELFF. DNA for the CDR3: TGTGCCAGCAACCCTCAGGGGGGGTACACCGGGGAGCTGTTTTTT.

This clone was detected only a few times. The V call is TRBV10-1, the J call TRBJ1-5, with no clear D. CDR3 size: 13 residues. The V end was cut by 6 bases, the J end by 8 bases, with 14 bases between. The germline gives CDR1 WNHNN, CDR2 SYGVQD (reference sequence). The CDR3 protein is CASSAQQEEPQHF. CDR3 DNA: TGCGCCAGCAGCGCACAACAAGAGGAGCCCCAGCATTTT.

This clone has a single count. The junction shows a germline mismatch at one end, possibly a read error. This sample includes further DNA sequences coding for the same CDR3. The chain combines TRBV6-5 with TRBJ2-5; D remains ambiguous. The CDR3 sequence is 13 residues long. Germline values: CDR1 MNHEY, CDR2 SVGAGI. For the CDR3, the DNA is TGTGCTAGCAGAGTCGACAACCAAGAGACCCAGTACTTC. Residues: CASRVDNQETQYF.

CDR3 sequence (DNA): TGCGCCAGCAGCCGACTAAGGGGCGGGAGGGCCACCGGGGAGCTGTTTTTT. It encodes CASSRLRGGRATGELFF. The V and J genes are TRBV5-1 and TRBJ2-2, with 9 bases lining up with TRBD2. The V segment lost 4 bases and the J segment 4 bases; nucleotides outside the gene matches: 11. From germline, CDR1 is SGHRS and CDR2 YFSETQ. The CDR3 totals 17 residues.

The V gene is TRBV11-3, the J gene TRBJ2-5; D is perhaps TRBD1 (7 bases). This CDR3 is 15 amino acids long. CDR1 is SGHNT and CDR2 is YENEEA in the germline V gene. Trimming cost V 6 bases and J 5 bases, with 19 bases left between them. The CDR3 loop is CASSPRGQMGETQYF. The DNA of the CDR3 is TGTGCCAGCAGTCCGCGGGGACAGATGGGGGAGACCCAGTACTTC. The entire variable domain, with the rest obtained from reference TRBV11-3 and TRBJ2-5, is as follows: EAGVVQSPRYKIIEKKQPVAFWCNPISGHNTLYWYLQNLGQGPELLIRYENEEAVDDSQLPKDRFSAERLKGVDSTLKIQPAELGDSAVYLCASSPRGQMGETQYFGPGTRLLVL.

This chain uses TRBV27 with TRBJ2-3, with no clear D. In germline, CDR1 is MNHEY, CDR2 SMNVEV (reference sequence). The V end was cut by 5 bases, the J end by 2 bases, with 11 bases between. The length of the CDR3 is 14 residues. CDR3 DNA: TGTGCCAGCAGTCCAGACTTTTCCACAGATACGCAGTATTTT. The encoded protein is CASSPDFSTDTQYF.

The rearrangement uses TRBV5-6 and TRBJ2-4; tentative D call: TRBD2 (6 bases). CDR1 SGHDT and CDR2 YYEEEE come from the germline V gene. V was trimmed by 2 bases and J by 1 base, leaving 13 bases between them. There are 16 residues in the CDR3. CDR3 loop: CASSFRGIAAKNIQYF. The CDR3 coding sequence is TGTGCCAGCAGCTTTCGGGGGATAGCGGCCAAAAACATTCAGTACTTC.

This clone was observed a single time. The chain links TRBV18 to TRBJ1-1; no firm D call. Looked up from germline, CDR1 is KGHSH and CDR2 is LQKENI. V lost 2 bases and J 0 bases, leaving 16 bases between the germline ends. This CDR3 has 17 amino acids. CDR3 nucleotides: TGTGCCAGCTCACCAGGGCCACATTTGAGTTTGAACACTGAAGCTTTCTTT. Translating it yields CASSPGPHLSLNTEAFF.

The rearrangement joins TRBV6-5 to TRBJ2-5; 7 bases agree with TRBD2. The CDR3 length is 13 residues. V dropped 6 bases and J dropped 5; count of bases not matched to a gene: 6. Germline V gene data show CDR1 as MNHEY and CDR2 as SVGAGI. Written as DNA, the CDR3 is TGTGCCAGCAGCTTCGGGGGAGGGGAGACCCAGTACTTC. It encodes CASSFGGGETQYF.

The CDR3 bases are TGTGCCTGGAGTAGCCCCCCCGGGGGGACCACTGAAGCTTTCTTT. It translates to CAWSSPPGGTTEAFF. The V gene is TRBV30, the J gene TRBJ1-1; maybe TRBD1 (5 bases). Germline CDR1 reads GTSNPN; CDR2 reads SVGIG (reference sequence). There are 15 residues in the CDR3. V was clipped by 2 bases and J by 4 bases, with 17 bases between them.